This T cell receptor (beta chain) was recorded in a study of control samples from healthy donors and cancer patients. Trimming removed 4 bases from V and 4 bases from J, with 14 bases in between. CDR1 is GTSNPN, CDR2 SVGIG, per germline (reference sequence). The length of the CDR3 is 14 residues. The method was immunoSEQ multiplex PCR; TCRdb's version includes in-frame clones alone and lacks a portion of them. The table shows fewer than 200,000 clones, with about 95% occurring only once. Sequenced: PBMCs. The chain has TRBV30 and TRBJ2-1; D may correspond to TRBD1 or TRBD2 (5 bases each). The receptor's source is a man in his sixties with colorectal cancer. This chain's CDR3 is CAWNPRGPYNEQFF. CDR3 DNA sequence: TGTGCCTGGAACCCCCGGGGCCCTTACAATGAGCAGTTCTTC. Together with reference TRBV30 and TRBJ2-1, the CDR3 gives the full variable domain: SQTIHQWPATLVQPVGSPLSLECTVEGTSNPNLYWYRQAAGRGLQLLFYSVGIGQISSEVPQNLSASRPQDRQFILSSKKLLLSDSGFYLCAWNPRGPYNEQFFGPGTRLTVL.